This T cell receptor (beta chain) was captured by sequencing in a study of Ad26.COV2.S vaccination and SARS-CoV-2 variants. About this clone: Its antigen is not known.

Sample treatment: about 20 received Ad26.COV2.S at low or high dose, single or two shots; 5 received placebo; per-sample allocation not given. The study sampled participants on day 63 after the first vaccine or placebo injection. The study, taken as a whole, reports: Spike-specific responses of CD8+ and CD4+ T cells were reported to display substantial breadth after vaccination. Possible underestimation of total T cell responses by the TCR breadth and depth analyses was noted.

Trimming cost V 1 base and J 3 bases, with 12 bases left between them. Germline CDR1 and CDR2: MGHRA and YSYEKL. This CDR3 contains 16 residues. Here immunoSEQ multiplex PCR was the method, and the copy in TCRdb shows in-frame clones only, minus some. The sample carries about 390,000 clones, approximately 90% recorded once. The sequencing here drew on peripheral blood, taken in a trial of Ad26.COV2.S vaccine versus placebo. This rearrangement joins TRBV4-1 to TRBJ2-2; weak D call: TRBD1 (6 bases). This receptor was obtained from a person aged 18-60 years who received the Ad26.COV2.S COVID-19 vaccine or a placebo. The CDR3 sequence is CASSQGLDSYTGELFF. CDR3 coding DNA: TGCGCCAGCAGCCAAGGATTGGACAGCTACACCGGGGAGCTGTTTTTT.